This T cell receptor beta chain was observed in a study of blood T cell repertoires in COVID-19. Study summary: PBMCs, B-cell-depleted T cells, or T cells were the source of the cDNA or gDNA that made up the material.

One Seattle source followed patients from active infection through their disease course. Looked up from germline, CDR1 is KGHSH and CDR2 is LQKENI. CDR3 length: 18 residues. The junction had 8 bases not matched to a gene; V was cut back by 1 base and J by 0 bases. TCRdb keeps only in-frame clones here, not all; method: immunoSEQ multiplex PCR. The sample contains around 300,000 clones, around 90% of which appear only once. This clonotype was obtained from a woman in her thirties or forties with COVID-19, enrolled during active disease. This sequence joins TRBV18 and TRBJ2-2, with 7 bases identical to TRBD1. The sample comprised peripheral blood. The CDR3 loop reads CASSPRARQGSNTGELFF. The CDR3 region has the DNA TGTGCCAGCTCACCACGGGCTAGACAGGGATCGAACACCGGGGAGCTGTTTTTT.